The entry that follows covers one T cell receptor (beta chain) sequence. Its specificity is unknown. Relative to the germline gene, one junction end is altered; a read error may explain this. The data are from a study of tumor-infiltrating lymphocytes in primary liver carcinoma. Study summary: The number of productive TCRbeta reads per sample ranged from roughly 3.65 to 7.13 million and was similar across tissue types.

Germline V gene sequence: CDR1 SGHAT, CDR2 FQNNGV. CDR3 length: 17 residues. Both RNA and DNA were isolated together from about 21-30 mg of bulk tissue that had not been sorted. Every single tumor sample held over 85% viable tumor cells. The investigators made TCR beta cDNA from roughly 0.55 ug total RNA, using a constant-region primer. Generation of the TCR beta libraries relied on three nested multiplex PCR rounds using slightly modified ARM-PCR. For around 11 cycles apiece, the opening two PCR rounds ran with TRBV1-TRBV30 forward primers and a C-beta reverse primer. TCRdb re-derived calls from the multiplex PCR reads in MiXCR, one entry per CDR3 protein. The sample has tens of thousands of distinct CDR3 sequences; approximately 72% are singletons. Study-wide results and caveats: Merely about 8-24% of top clones occurred in all five tumor regions.

This clonotype was obtained from a man between 35 and 55 years old with primary liver carcinoma and hepatitis B virus infection. The rearrangement links TRBV11-2 to TRBJ2-2, with D perhaps matching TRBD1 or TRBD2 (7 bases each). Sequenced: liver tumor tissue from sampling region 1. Subset: tumor region T1, superior pole. CDR3 bases: TGTGCCAGCAGCTTTGATCGAGACAGGGTCGGCACCGGGGGGCTGTTATTT. Protein: CASSFDRDRVGTGGLLF.